The sample holds a few counts of the clone carrying this TCR beta chain. Time point indicated: sample taken at primary tumor resection. Material for sequencing was whole RNA from tumor, nontumor lung or frozen PBMC, left unsorted. The CDR3 is made up of 17 amino acids. Trimming shortened V by 2 bases and J by 5 bases, and 21 bases separated the two germline ends. The record originates from a study of spatial heterogeneity in lung cancer. TCRdb re-called the 5' RACE reads with MiXCR, one entry per CDR3 protein. The sample records roughly 39,000 distinct CDR3 sequences, approximately 7% being singletons.

The sequenced sample was PBMCs, obtained at surgery. V is TRBV12-3 or TRBV12-4 and J is TRBJ1-1; D gene ambiguous. The sequence came from a female donor with early-stage non-small cell lung cancer. The CDR3 here is CASSLIPGHPGETEAFF. Written as DNA, the CDR3 is TGTGCCAGCAGTTTAATTCCGGGCCACCCCGGGGAAACTGAAGCTTTCTTT.